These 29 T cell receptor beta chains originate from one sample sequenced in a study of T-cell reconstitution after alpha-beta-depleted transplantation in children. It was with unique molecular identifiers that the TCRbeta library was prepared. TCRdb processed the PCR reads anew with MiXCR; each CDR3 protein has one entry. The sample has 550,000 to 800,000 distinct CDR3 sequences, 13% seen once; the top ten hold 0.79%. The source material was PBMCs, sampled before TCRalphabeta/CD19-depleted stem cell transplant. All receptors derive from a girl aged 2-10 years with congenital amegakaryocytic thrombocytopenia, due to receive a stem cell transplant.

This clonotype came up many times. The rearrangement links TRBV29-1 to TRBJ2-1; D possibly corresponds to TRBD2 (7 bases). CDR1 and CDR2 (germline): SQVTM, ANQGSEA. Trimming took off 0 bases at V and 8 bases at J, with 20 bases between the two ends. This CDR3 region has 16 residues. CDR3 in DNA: TGCAGCGTTGAAGAGAGTGTACAGGGAGGGGAGTATGAGCAGTTCTTC. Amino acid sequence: CSVEESVQGGEYEQFF.

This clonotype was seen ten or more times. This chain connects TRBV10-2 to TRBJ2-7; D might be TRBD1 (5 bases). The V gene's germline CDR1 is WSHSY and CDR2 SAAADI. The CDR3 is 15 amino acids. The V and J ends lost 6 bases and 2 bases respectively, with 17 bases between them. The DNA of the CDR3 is TGCGCCAGCAGCCCTCTAGGGGATAGGGCCTACGAGCAGTACTTC. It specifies CASSPLGDRAYEQYF.

CDR3 DNA: TGCAGTGCTAGAGCCCAGGCGGGGGGGAATAGGTACGAGCAGTACTTC. It codes for CSARAQAGGNRYEQYF. V usage is TRBV20-1 and J usage is TRBJ2-7, with 9 positions matching TRBD2. J was trimmed by 4 bases and V by 1 base; bases with no gene match: 11. The germline V gene has CDR1 DFQATT and CDR2 SNEGSKA (reference sequence). The CDR3 is 16 amino acids.

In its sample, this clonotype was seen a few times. The CDR3 DNA follows: TGCAGTGCTGGACTAGCGGGAGTCGAGCAGTACTTC. Residues: CSAGLAGVEQYF. The chain combines TRBV20-1 with TRBJ2-7; TRBD2 agrees at 13 bases. The V gene's germline CDR1 is DFQATT and CDR2 SNEGSKA (reference sequence). With V trimmed by 5 bases and J by 6 bases, 1 base remained unmatched. This CDR3 has 12 amino acids.

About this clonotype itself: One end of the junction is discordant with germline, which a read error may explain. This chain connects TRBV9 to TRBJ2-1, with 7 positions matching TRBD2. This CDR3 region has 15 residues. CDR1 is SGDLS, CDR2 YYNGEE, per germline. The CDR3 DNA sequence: TGTGCCAGCAGCGAAGAGAGCGGGGCGGCCCATGAGCAGTTATTC. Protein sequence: CASSEESGAAHEQLF.

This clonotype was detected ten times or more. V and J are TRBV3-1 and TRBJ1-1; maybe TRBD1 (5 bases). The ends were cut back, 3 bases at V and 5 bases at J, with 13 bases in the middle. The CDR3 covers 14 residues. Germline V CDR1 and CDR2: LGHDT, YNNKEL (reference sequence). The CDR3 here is CASSHGGVVTEAFF. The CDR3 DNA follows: TGTGCCAGCAGCCACGGAGGGGTGGTGACTGAAGCTTTCTTT.

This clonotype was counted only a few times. The DNA for the CDR3 is TGTGCCAGCAGCCCACGCGAGGGCAGAGATACGCAGTATTTT. Translated: CASSPREGRDTQYF. The V and J genes are TRBV7-9 and TRBJ2-3, with D perhaps matching TRBD2 (5 bases). Germline CDR1 is SEHNR and CDR2 is FQNEAQ (reference sequence). V gave up 5 bases and J gave up 5 bases, with 14 bases separating them. The length of the CDR3 is 14 residues.

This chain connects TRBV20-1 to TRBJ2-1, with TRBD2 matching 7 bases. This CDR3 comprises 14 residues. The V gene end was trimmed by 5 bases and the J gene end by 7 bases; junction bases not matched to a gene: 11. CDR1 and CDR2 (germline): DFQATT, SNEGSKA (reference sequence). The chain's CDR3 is CSAPVLAVLNEQFF. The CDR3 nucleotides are TGCAGTGCTCCCGTGCTAGCGGTATTGAATGAGCAGTTCTTC.

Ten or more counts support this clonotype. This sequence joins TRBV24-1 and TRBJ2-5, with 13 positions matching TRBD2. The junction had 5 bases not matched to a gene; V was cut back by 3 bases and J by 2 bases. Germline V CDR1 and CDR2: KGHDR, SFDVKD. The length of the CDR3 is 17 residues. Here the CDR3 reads CATSDQGTSGAQETQYF. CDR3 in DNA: TGTGCCACCAGTGATCAAGGGACTAGCGGGGCACAAGAGACCCAGTACTTC.

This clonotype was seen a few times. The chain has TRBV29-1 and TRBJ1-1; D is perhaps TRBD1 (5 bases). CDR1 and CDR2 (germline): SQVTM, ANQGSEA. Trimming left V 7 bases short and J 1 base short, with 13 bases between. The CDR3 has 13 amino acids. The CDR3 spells CSARTGTNTEAFF. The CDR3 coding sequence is TGCAGCGCCCGGACTGGGACGAACACTGAAGCTTTCTTT.

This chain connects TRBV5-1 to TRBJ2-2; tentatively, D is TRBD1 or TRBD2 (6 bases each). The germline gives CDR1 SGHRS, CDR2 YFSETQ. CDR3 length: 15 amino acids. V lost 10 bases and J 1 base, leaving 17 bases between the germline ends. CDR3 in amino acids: CASHTGGQNTGELFF. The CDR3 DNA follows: TGCGCCTCCCACACCGGGGGCCAGAACACCGGGGAGCTGTTTTTT. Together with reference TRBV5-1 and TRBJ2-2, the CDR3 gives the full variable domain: KAGVTQTPRYLIKTRGQQVTLSCSPISGHRSVSWYQQTPGQGLQFLFEYFSETQRNKGNFPGRFSGRQFSNSRSEMNVSTLELGDSALYLCASHTGGQNTGELFFGEGSRLTVL.

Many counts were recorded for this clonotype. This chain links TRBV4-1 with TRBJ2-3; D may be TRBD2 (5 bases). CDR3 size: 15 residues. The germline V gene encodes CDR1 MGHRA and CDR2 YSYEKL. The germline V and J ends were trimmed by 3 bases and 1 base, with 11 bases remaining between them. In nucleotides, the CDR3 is TGCGCCAGCAGCCAGGTAGCGCCCCGCACAGATACGCAGTATTTT. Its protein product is CASSQVAPRTDTQYF.

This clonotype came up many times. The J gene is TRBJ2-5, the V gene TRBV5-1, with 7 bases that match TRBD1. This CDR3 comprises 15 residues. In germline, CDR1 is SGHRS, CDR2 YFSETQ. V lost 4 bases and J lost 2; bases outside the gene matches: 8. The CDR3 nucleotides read TGCGCCAGCAGCCTTTACAGGGGAAGTCAAGAGACCCAGTACTTC. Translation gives CASSLYRGSQETQYF.

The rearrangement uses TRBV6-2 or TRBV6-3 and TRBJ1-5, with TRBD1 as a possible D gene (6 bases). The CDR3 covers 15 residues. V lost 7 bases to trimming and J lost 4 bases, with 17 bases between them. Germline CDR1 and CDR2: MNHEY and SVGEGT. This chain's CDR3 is CASTRPGRGNQPQHF. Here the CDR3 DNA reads TGTGCCAGCACCCGTCCGGGCAGGGGTAATCAGCCCCAGCATTTT.

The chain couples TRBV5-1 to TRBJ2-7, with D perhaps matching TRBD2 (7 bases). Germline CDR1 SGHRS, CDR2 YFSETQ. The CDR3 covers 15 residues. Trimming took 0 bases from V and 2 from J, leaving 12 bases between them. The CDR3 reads CASSLVNGGPYEQYF. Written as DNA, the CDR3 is TGCGCCAGCAGCTTGGTTAACGGGGGGCCCTACGAGCAGTACTTC.

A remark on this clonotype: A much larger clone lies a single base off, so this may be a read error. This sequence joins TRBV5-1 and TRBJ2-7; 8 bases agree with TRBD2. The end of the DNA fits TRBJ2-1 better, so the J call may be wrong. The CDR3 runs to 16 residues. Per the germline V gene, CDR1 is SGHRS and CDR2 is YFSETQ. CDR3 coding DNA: TGCGCCAGCAGCACACTTAGCGGGACTCTCTCCTACGAGCAGTTCTTC. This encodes CASSTLSGTLSYEQFF.

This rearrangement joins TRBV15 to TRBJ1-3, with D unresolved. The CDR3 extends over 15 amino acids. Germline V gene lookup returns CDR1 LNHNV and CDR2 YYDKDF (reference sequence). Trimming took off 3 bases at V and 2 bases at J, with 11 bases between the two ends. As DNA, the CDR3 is TGTGCCACCAGCAGCGGTGTTGAGGCTGGAAACACCATATATTTT. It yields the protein CATSSGVEAGNTIYF.

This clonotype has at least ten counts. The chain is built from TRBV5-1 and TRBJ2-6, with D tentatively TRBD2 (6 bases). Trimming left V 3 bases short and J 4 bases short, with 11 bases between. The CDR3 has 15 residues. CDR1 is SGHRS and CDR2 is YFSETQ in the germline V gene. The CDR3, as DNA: TGCGCCAGCAGCTGGGACGGACTAGGGGCCAACGTCCTGACTTTC. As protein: CASSWDGLGANVLTF.

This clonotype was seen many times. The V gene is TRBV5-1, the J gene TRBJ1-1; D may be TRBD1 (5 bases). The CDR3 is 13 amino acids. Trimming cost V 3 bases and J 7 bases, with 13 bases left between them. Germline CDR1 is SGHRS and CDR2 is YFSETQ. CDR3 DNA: TGCGCCAGCAGCTCGGGACTGCACGATGAAGCTTTCTTT. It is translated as CASSSGLHDEAFF.

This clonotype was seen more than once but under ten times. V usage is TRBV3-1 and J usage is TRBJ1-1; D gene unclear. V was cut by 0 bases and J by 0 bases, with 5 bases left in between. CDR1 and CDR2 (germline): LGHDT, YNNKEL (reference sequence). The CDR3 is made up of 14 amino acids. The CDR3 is CASSQESVNTEAFF. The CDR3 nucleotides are TGTGCCAGCAGCCAAGAGTCTGTGAACACTGAAGCTTTCTTT.

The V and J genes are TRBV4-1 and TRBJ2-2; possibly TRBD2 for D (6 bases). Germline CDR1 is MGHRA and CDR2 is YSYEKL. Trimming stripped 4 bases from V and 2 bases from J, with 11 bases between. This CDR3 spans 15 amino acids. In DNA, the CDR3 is TGCGCCAGCAGCCCCCTGCGGGACAACACCGGGGAGCTGTTTTTT. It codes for CASSPLRDNTGELFF.

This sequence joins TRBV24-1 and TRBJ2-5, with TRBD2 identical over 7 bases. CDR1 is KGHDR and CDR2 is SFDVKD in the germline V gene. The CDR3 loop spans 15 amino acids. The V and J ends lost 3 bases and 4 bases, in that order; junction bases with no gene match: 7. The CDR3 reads CATSDPAGVGETQYF. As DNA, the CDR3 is TGTGCCACCAGTGATCCTGCGGGGGTGGGAGAGACCCAGTACTTC.

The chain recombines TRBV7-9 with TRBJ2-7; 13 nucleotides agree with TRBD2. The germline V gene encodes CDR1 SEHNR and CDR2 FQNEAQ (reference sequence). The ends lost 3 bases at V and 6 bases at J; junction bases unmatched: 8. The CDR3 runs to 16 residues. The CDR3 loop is CASSLGRLAGGLEQYF. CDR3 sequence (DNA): TGTGCCAGCAGCTTGGGTAGACTAGCGGGAGGTCTCGAGCAGTACTTC.

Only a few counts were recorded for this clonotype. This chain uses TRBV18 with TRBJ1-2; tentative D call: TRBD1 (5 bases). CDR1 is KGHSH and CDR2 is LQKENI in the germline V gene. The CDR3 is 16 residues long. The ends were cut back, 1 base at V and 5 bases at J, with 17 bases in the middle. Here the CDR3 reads CASSPQSGRDLYGYTF. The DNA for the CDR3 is TGTGCCAGCTCACCACAATCAGGGCGCGACCTATATGGCTACACCTTC.

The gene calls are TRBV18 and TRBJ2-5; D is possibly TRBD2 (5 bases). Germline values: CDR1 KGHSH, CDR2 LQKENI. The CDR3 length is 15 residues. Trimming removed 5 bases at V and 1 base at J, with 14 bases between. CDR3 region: CASSSLGSFQETQYF. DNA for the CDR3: TGTGCCAGCTCATCTCTAGGGAGCTTCCAAGAGACCCAGTACTTC.

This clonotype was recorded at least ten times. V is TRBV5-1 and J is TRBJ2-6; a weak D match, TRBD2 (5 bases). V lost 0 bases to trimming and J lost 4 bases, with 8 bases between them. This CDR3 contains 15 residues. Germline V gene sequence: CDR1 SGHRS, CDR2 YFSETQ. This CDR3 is CASSLGGIGANVLTF. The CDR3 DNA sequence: TGCGCCAGCAGCTTGGGAGGGATAGGGGCCAACGTCCTGACTTTC.

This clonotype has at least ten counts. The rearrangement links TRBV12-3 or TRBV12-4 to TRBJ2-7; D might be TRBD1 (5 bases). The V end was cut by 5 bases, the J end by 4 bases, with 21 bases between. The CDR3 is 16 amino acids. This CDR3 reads CASSINSHGRAYEQYF. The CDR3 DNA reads TGTGCCAGCAGTATTAACTCACACGGCAGGGCTTACGAGCAGTACTTC.

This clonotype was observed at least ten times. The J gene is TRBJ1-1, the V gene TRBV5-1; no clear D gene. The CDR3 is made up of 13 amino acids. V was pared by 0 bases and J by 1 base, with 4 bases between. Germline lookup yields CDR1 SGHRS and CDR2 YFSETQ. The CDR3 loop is CASSLDQNTEAFF. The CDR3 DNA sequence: TGCGCCAGCAGCTTGGACCAGAACACTGAAGCTTTCTTT.

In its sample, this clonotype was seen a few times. CDR3 nucleotide sequence: TGTGCCAGCAGTAATAGCGAATCCACAGATACGCAGTATTTT. Amino acids: CASSNSESTDTQYF. The V call is TRBV7-9, the J call TRBJ2-3, with D possibly TRBD2 on 5 matching bases. This CDR3 spans 14 amino acids. CDR1 and CDR2 from the germline V gene are SEHNR and FQNEAQ (reference sequence). Trimming took 6 bases from V and 2 from J, leaving 12 bases between them. Looking up the rest from reference TRBV7-9 and TRBJ2-3 gives the full variable domain: DTGVSQNPRHKITKRGQNVTFRCDPISEHNRLYWYRQTLGQGPEFLTYFQNEAQLEKSRLLSDRFSAERPKGSFSTLEIQRTEQGDSAMYLCASSNSESTDTQYFGPGTRLTVL.